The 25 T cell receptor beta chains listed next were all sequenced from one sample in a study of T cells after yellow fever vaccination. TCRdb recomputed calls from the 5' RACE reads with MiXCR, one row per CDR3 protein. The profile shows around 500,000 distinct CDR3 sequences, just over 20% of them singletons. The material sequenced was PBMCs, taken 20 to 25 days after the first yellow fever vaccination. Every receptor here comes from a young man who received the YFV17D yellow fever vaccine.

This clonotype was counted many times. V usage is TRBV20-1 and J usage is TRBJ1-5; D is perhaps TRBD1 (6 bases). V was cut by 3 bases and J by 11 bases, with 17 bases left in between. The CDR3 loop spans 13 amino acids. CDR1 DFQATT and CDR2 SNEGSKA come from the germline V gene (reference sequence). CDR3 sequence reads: CSARGASGRSQHF. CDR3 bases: TGCAGTGCTAGGGGGGCCTCAGGGAGGTCCCAGCATTTT.

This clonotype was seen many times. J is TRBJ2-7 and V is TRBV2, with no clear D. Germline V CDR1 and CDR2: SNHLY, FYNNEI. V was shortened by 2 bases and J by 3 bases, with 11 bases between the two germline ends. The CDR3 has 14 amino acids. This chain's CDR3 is CASSETRQIYEQYV. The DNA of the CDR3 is TGTGCCAGCAGTGAAACGCGGCAGATCTACGAGCAGTACGTC.

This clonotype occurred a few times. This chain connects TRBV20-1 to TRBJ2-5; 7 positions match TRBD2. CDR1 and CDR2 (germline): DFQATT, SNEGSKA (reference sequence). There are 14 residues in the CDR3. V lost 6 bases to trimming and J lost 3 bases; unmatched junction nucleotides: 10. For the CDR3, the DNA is TGCAGTGCCCACCGCCAGCGGGGCGAAGAGACCCAGTACTTC. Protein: CSAHRQRGEETQYF.

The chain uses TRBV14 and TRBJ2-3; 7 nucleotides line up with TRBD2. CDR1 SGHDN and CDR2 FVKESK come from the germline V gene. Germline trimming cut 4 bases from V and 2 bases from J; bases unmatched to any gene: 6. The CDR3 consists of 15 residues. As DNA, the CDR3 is TGTGCCAGCAGCCTCATGGGGGGGACCACAGATACGCAGTATTTT. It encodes CASSLMGGTTDTQYF.

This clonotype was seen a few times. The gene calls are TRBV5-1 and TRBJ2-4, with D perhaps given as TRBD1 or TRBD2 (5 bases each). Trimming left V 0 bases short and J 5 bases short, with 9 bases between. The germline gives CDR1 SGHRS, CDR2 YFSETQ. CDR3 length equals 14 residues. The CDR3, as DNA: TGCGCCAGCAGCTTGGTCGGGGCGGAAAACATTCAGTACTTC. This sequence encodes CASSLVGAENIQYF.

The CDR3 nucleotides read TGCAGTGCTAGAGAGCGCACTGAAGCTTTCTTT. Its protein product is CSARERTEAFF. The J gene is TRBJ1-1, the V gene TRBV20-1; D call uncertain. Germline CDR1 reads DFQATT; CDR2 reads SNEGSKA (reference sequence). Deletions cut 0 bases from V and 4 bases from J, with 3 bases between. There are 11 residues in the CDR3.

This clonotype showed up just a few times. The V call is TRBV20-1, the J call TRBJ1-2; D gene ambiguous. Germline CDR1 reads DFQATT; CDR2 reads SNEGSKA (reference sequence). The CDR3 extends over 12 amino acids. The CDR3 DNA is TGCAGGCCAACGGAGGGCTCTTATGGCTACACCTTC. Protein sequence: CRPTEGSYGYTF.

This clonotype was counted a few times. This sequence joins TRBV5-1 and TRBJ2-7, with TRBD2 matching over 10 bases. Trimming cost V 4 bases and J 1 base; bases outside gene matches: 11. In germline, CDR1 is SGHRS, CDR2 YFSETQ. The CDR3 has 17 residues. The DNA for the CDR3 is TGCGCCAGCAGCCGACGACTCACTAGCGGGGATTCCTACGAGCAGTACTTC. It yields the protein CASSRRLTSGDSYEQYF.

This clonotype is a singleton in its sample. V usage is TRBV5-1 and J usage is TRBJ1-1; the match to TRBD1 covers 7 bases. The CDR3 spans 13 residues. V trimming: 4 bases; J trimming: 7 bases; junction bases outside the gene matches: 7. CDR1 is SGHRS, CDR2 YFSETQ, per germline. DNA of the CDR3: TGCGCCAGCAGCCCCATCCAGGGGGGTGAAGCTTTCTTT. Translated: CASSPIQGGEAFF.

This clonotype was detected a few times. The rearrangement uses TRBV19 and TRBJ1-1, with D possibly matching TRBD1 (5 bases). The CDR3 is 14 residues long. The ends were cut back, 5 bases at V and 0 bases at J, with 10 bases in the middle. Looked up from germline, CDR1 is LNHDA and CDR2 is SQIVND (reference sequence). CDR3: CASSADRVNTEAFF. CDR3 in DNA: TGTGCCAGTAGTGCTGACAGAGTGAACACTGAAGCTTTCTTT.

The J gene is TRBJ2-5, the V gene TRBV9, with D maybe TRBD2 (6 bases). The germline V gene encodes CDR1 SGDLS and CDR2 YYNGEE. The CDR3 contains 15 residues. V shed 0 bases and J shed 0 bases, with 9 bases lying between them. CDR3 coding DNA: TGTGCCAGCAGCGTAGATGGACTAAACCAAGAGACCCAGTACTTC. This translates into CASSVDGLNQETQYF. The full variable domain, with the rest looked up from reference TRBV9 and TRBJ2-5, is DSGVTQTPKHLITATGQRVTLRCSPRSGDLSVYWYQQSLDQGLQFLIQYYNGEERAKGNILERFSAQQFPDLHSELNLSSLELGDSALYFCASSVDGLNQETQYFGPGTRLLVL.

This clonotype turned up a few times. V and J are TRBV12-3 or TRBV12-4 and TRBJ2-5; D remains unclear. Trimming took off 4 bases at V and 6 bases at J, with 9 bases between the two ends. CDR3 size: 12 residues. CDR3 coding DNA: TGTGCCAGCAGTTCGGATGGGCAGACCCAGTACTTC. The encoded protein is CASSSDGQTQYF.

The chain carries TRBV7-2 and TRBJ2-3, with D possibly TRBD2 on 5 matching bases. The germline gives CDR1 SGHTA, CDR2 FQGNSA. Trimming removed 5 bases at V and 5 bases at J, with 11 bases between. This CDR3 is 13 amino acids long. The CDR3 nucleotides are TGTGCCAGCAGCACGAACCGGGGAGATACGCAGTATTTT. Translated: CASSTNRGDTQYF.

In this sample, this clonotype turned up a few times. CDR3 sequence: CASSPDRNSYNEQFF. CDR3 bases: TGCGCCAGCAGCCCGGACAGGAACTCCTACAATGAGCAGTTCTTC. This chain connects TRBV5-1 to TRBJ2-1, with 7 bases matching TRBD1. The length of the CDR3 is 15 residues. J lost 0 bases, V lost 4 bases, and 4 bases had no gene match. CDR1 is SGHRS, CDR2 YFSETQ, per germline.

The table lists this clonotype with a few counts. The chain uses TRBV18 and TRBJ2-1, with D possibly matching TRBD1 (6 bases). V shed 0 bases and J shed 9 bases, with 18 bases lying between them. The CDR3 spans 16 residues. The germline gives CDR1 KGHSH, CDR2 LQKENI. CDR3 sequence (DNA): TGTGCCAGCTCACCACCACAGGGACCCCCTCTTGGTGAGCAGTTCTTC. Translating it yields CASSPPQGPPLGEQFF. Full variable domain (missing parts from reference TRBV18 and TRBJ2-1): NAGVMQNPRHLVRRRGQEARLRCSPMKGHSHVYWYRQLPEEGLKFMVYLQKENIIDESGMPKERFSAEFPKEGPSILRIQQVVRGDSAAYFCASSPPQGPPLGEQFFGPGTRLTVL.

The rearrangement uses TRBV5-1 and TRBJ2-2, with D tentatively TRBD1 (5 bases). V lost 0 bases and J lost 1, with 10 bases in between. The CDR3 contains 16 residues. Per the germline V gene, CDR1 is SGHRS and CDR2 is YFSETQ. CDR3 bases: TGCGCCAGCAGCTTGGGACCCCAGGGGAACACCGGGGAGCTGTTTTTT. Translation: CASSLGPQGNTGELFF.

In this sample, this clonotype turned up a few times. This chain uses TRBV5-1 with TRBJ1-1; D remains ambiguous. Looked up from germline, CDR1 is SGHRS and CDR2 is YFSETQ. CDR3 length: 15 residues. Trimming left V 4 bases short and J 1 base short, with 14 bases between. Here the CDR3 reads CASSITAGRNTEAFF. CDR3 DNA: TGCGCCAGCAGCATTACGGCGGGGAGGAACACTGAAGCTTTCTTT.

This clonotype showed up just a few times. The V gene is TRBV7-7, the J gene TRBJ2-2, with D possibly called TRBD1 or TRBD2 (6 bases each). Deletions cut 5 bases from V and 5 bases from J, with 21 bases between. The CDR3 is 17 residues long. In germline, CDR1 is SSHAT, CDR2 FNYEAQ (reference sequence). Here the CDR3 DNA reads TGTGCCAGCAGCATGAACCCCCGGGGGCCCTCGACCGGGGAGCTGTTTTTT. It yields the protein CASSMNPRGPSTGELFF.

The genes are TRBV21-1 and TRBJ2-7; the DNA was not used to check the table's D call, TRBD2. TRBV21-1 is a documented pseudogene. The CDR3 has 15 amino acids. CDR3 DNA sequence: TGTGCCAGCAGCCCACGGACTAGCGGGGTCTACGAGCAGTACTTC. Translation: CASSPRTSGVYEQYF.

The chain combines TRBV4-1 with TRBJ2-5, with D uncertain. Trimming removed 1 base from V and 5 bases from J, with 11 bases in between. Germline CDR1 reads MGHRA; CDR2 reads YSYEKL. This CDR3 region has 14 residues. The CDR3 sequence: CASSQGVTQETQYF. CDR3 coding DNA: TGCGCCAGCAGCCAAGGGGTAACTCAGGAGACCCAGTACTTC.

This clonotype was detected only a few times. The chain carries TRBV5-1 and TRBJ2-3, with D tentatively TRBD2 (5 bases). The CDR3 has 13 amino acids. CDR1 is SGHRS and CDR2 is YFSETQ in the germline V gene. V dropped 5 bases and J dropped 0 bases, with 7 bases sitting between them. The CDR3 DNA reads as TGCGCCAGCAGAGCGGAAAGCACAGATACGCAGTATTTT. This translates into CASRAESTDTQYF.

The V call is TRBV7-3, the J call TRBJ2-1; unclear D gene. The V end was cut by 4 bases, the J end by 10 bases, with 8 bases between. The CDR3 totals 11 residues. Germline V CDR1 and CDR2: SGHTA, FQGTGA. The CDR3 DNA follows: TGTGCCAGCAGCTCCGGCGCGGAGCAGTTCTTC. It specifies CASSSGAEQFF.

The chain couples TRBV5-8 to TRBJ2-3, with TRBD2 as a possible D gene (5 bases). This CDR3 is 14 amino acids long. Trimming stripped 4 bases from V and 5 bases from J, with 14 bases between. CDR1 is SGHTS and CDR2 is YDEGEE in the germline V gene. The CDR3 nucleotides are TGTGCCAGCAGCCCTGGCCTGGGAGTAGATACGCAGTATTTT. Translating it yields CASSPGLGVDTQYF.

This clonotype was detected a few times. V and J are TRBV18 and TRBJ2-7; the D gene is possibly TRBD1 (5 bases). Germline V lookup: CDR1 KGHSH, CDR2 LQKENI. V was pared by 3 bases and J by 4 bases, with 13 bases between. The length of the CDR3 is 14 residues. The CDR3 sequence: CASSPATANYEQYV. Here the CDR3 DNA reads TGTGCCAGCTCACCTGCGACAGCTAATTACGAGCAGTACGTC.

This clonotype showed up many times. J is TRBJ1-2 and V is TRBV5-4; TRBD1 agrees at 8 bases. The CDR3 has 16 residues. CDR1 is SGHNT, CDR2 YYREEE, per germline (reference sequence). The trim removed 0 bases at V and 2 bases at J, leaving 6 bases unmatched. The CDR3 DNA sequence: TGTGCCAGCAGCTTGGAAGGGTGGGACAGGAACTATGGCTACACCTTC. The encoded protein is CASSLEGWDRNYGYTF.